The 23 T cell receptor beta chains in this list originate from one sample, sequenced in a study of blood T cell repertoires in COVID-19. The protocol was immunoSEQ multiplex PCR, while the TCRdb copy is restricted to in-frame clones and leaves out a portion. The sample carries a few hundred thousand clones, 88% recorded once. The sample comprised peripheral blood. Receptors were obtained from a man aged 55 to 70 who had recovered from COVID-19.

The rearrangement uses TRBV9 and TRBJ2-3, with 8 bases matching TRBD2. Germline-derived CDR1 and CDR2 are SGDLS and YYNGEE. The length of the CDR3 is 12 residues. Trimming took 4 bases from V and 11 from J; bases not matched to a gene: 6. CDR3 in amino acids: CASSLTGGVQYF. For the CDR3, the DNA is TGTGCCAGCAGCCTGACCGGGGGGGTGCAGTATTTT.

V is TRBV5-1 and J is TRBJ2-1; weak D call: TRBD2 (6 bases). CDR3 length: 15 amino acids. Per germline, CDR1 SGHRS and CDR2 YFSETQ. V was pared by 5 bases and J by 0 bases, with 12 bases between. The CDR3: CASRRDGDSYNEQFF. For the CDR3, the DNA is TGCGCCAGCAGGCGGGACGGAGACTCCTACAATGAGCAGTTCTTC.

This chain joins TRBV6-6 and TRBJ2-1; 11 bases line up with TRBD2. Trimming cost V 5 bases and J 0 bases; bases outside gene matches: 9. The CDR3 totals 18 residues. Per germline, CDR1 MNHNY and CDR2 SVGAGI (reference sequence). CDR3 DNA: TGTGCCAGCAGTCCTAGCGGGACTAGCGGAAGCTCCTACAATGAGCAGTTCTTC. Its translation is CASSPSGTSGSSYNEQFF.

This sequence joins TRBV7-2 and TRBJ1-1; D not certain. This CDR3 spans 15 amino acids. CDR1 SGHTA and CDR2 FQGNSA come from the germline V gene. Trimming removed 2 bases at V and 1 base at J, with 11 bases between. The CDR3 loop is CASSLTGQQNTEAFF. The DNA for the CDR3 is TGTGCCAGCAGCTTAACTGGGCAGCAGAACACTGAAGCTTTCTTT. The whole variable domain, filled in from reference TRBV7-2 and TRBJ1-1, reads GAGVSQSPSNKVTEKGKDVELRCDPISGHTALYWYRQSLGQGLEFLIYFQGNSAPDKSGLPSDRFSAERTGGSVSTLTIQRTQQEDSAVYLCASSLTGQQNTEAFFGQGTRLTVV.

The chain couples TRBV11-2 to TRBJ2-7; TRBD1 matches 8 bases. Trimming removed 4 bases from V and 3 bases from J; junction bases left unmatched: 8. CDR1 and CDR2 (germline): SGHAT, FQNNGV. The CDR3 is 15 residues long. For the CDR3, the DNA is TGTGCCAGCAGCTATTCTGCGACAGGGGACTACGAGCAGTACTTC. Residues: CASSYSATGDYEQYF.

This clone came up a few times. The chain uses TRBV18 and TRBJ1-1; TRBD1 might be the D (5 bases). Germline-derived CDR1 and CDR2 are KGHSH and LQKENI. Trimming left V 5 bases short and J 0 bases short, with 10 bases between. The CDR3 has 14 residues. Here the CDR3 reads CASSTGGVNTEAFF. For the CDR3, the DNA is TGTGCCAGCTCAACCGGGGGGGTGAACACTGAAGCTTTCTTT. The variable domain in full, with the rest retrieved from reference TRBV18 and TRBJ1-1, is NAGVMQNPRHLVRRRGQEARLRCSPMKGHSHVYWYRQLPEEGLKFMVYLQKENIIDESGMPKERFSAEFPKEGPSILRIQQVVRGDSAAYFCASSTGGVNTEAFFGQGTRLTVV.

This chain links TRBV10-3 with TRBJ2-1; no firm D call. Between the trimmed V and J ends, which lost 6 bases and 2 bases, there was a span of 14 bases. The CDR3 sequence is 15 residues long. Germline V gene lookup returns CDR1 ENHRY and CDR2 SYGVKD. CDR3 DNA sequence: TGTGCCATCAGGGCAGTAGGCGGAGCCTACAATGAGCAGTTCTTC. This encodes CAIRAVGGAYNEQFF.

This clone appeared once. The J gene is TRBJ2-1, the V gene TRBV19, with TRBD1 identical over 10 bases. V was clipped by 5 bases and J by 3 bases; unmatched bases: 7. CDR3 length: 16 residues. CDR1 is LNHDA and CDR2 is SQIVND in the germline V gene (reference sequence). The CDR3 coding sequence is TGTGCCAGTAGTTGGGGGACAGGGGTTGACTACAATGAGCAGTTCTTC. Amino acids: CASSWGTGVDYNEQFF. Drawing the rest from reference TRBV19 and TRBJ2-1, the complete variable domain is DGGITQSPKYLFRKEGQNVTLSCEQNLNHDAMYWYRQDPGQGLRLIYYSQIVNDFQKGDIAEGYSVSREKKESFPLTVTSAQKNPTAFYLCASSWGTGVDYNEQFFGPGTRLTVL.

This chain uses TRBV29-1 with TRBJ1-1, with 9 bases matching TRBD1. CDR3 size: 13 residues. V dropped 8 bases and J dropped 6; count of bases not matched to a gene: 10. Germline CDR1 SQVTM, CDR2 ANQGSEA. CDR3 in DNA: TGCAGCTCCGTTTGGGACAGGGTGTCTGAAGCTTTCTTT. This sequence encodes CSSVWDRVSEAFF.

The genes are TRBV6-5 and TRBJ1-5; a possible D gene is TRBD1 (5 bases). V gave up 0 bases and J gave up 5 bases, with 11 bases separating them. Germline values: CDR1 MNHEY, CDR2 SVGAGI. The CDR3 runs to 15 residues. The CDR3 region is CASSYSGALDQPQHF. The CDR3 DNA sequence: TGTGCCAGCAGTTACTCTGGGGCCCTAGATCAGCCCCAGCATTTT.

V and J are TRBV5-6 and TRBJ2-3; 10 bases are a match to TRBD2. Germline V gene data show CDR1 as SGHDT and CDR2 as YYEEEE. CDR3 size: 15 residues. Losses at the gene ends were 1 base for V and 5 bases for J; bases not matched to a gene: 4. CDR3 residues: CASSLTSGVGDTQYF. The DNA of the CDR3 is TGTGCCAGCAGCTTGACTAGCGGGGTCGGAGATACGCAGTATTTT.

This chain connects TRBV13 to TRBJ1-4, with 8 bases matching TRBD1. Germline V gives CDR1 PRHDT, CDR2 FYEKMQ (reference sequence). V lost 5 bases and J lost 4; bases outside the gene matches: 12. This CDR3 has 17 amino acids. The CDR3 sequence is CASSTFLDRAYNEKLFF. The CDR3 DNA is TGTGCCAGCAGCACTTTTCTGGACAGGGCATATAATGAAAAACTGTTTTTT.

The rearrangement joins TRBV24-1 to TRBJ1-3; D gene uncertain. The CDR3 covers 19 residues. Germline values: CDR1 KGHDR, CDR2 SFDVKD. Trimming removed 8 bases at V and 0 bases at J, with 25 bases between. The CDR3 spells CATKLTAEHKPSSGNTIYF. The DNA for the CDR3 is TGTGCCACCAAGCTTACGGCGGAACACAAACCTAGCTCTGGAAACACCATATATTTT.

The rearrangement links TRBV2 to TRBJ2-3; tentatively, D is TRBD2 (6 bases). This CDR3 comprises 13 residues. CDR1 is SNHLY, CDR2 FYNNEI, per germline. Trimming removed 7 bases from V and 0 bases from J, with 8 bases in between. The CDR3 coding sequence is TGTGCCAGCACTCGGGGGAGCACAGATACGCAGTATTTT. Residues: CASTRGSTDTQYF.

CDR3 nucleotides: TGTGCCAGCAGTTACTCTAGGGCCAGGGGAGGAAACACCATATATTTT. It yields the protein CASSYSRARGGNTIYF. V and J are TRBV6-5 and TRBJ1-3, with a possible D match to TRBD1 (6 bases). This CDR3 spans 16 amino acids. Trimming removed 0 bases from V and 4 bases from J, with 13 bases in between. Germline V gene sequence: CDR1 MNHEY, CDR2 SVGAGI.

The V and J genes are TRBV7-2 and TRBJ1-5; no clear D. V lost 1 base to trimming and J lost 9 bases, with 16 bases between them. Germline CDR1 SGHTA, CDR2 FQGNSA. The CDR3 contains 15 residues. DNA of the CDR3: TGTGCCAGCAGCTTAGTGGCCAACCCCCTGGCGCCCCAGCATTTT. This sequence encodes CASSLVANPLAPQHF. The full variable domain, completed using reference TRBV7-2 and TRBJ1-5, is GAGVSQSPSNKVTEKGKDVELRCDPISGHTALYWYRQSLGQGLEFLIYFQGNSAPDKSGLPSDRFSAERTGGSVSTLTIQRTQQEDSAVYLCASSLVANPLAPQHFGDGTRLSIL.

V gene TRBV9 combines with J gene TRBJ2-7; 13 bases fit TRBD2. The CDR3 totals 17 residues. CDR1 SGDLS and CDR2 YYNGEE come from the germline V gene. The trim removed 3 bases at V and 5 bases at J, leaving 11 bases unmatched. CDR3 in DNA: TGTGCCAGCAGCGGCAGCATACTAGCGGGGGGGATCGACGAGCAGTACTTC. Protein: CASSGSILAGGIDEQYF.

J is TRBJ1-5 and V is TRBV19, with 11 positions matching TRBD1. Germline-derived CDR1 and CDR2 are LNHDA and SQIVND (reference sequence). This CDR3 is 15 amino acids long. V trimming: 7 bases; J trimming: 6 bases; junction bases outside the gene matches: 8. CDR3 nucleotides: TGTGCCAGTACCCACGGGACAGGGGGAAGTCAGCCCCAGCATTTT. As protein: CASTHGTGGSQPQHF.

This chain joins TRBV5-1 and TRBJ2-3; no clear D. From germline, CDR1 is SGHRS and CDR2 YFSETQ. Trimming shortened V by 0 bases and J by 3 bases, and 11 bases separated the two germline ends. CDR3 length: 15 amino acids. CDR3 residues: CASSLAPDSTDTQYF. As DNA, the CDR3 is TGCGCCAGCAGCTTGGCTCCTGACTCGACAGATACGCAGTATTTT.

The chain combines TRBV3-1 (or the pseudogene TRBV3-2) with TRBJ1-1; the D gene is possibly TRBD1 (6 bases). From germline, CDR1 is LGHDT and CDR2 YNNKEL (reference sequence). Trimming pared 3 bases from V and 7 bases from J, leaving 9 bases between. The CDR3 has 12 residues. This CDR3 is CASSQTGYEAFF. The CDR3 DNA reads as TGTGCCAGCAGCCAGACAGGTTATGAAGCTTTCTTT.

The rearrangement uses TRBV5-1 and TRBJ2-6; 9 nucleotides line up with TRBD1. The trim removed 4 bases at V and 2 bases at J, leaving 19 bases unmatched. This CDR3 region has 21 residues. Germline CDR1 is SGHRS and CDR2 is YFSETQ. CDR3 protein: CASSGGETGGSRVAGANVLTF. DNA of the CDR3: TGCGCCAGCAGCGGAGGGGAAACAGGGGGCAGTAGAGTCGCTGGGGCCAACGTCCTGACTTTC.

This clone has a handful of counts. The gene calls are TRBV4-1 and TRBJ2-3; D is uncertain. Looked up from germline, CDR1 is MGHRA and CDR2 is YSYEKL. The CDR3 has 14 residues. V was trimmed by 1 base and J by 5 bases, leaving 10 bases between them. The DNA for the CDR3 is TGCGCCAGCAGCCAAGCTGAGGTCGGAGATACGCAGTATTTT. It translates to CASSQAEVGDTQYF.

The V call is TRBV11-3, the J call TRBJ2-1; 7 nucleotides match TRBD1. CDR1 SGHNT and CDR2 YENEEA come from the germline V gene. V lost 5 bases, J lost 4 bases, and 5 bases stayed unmatched. The CDR3 is made up of 14 amino acids. DNA of the CDR3: TGTGCCAGCAGCCTCCAGGGGGAATACAATGAGCAGTTCTTC. Protein: CASSLQGEYNEQFF.